This T cell receptor (beta chain) originates from a study of T cells in Graves' hyperthyroidism and ophthalmopathy. The germline CDR1 and CDR2 sequences are MNHNS and SASEGT. The CDR3 has 14 residues. J gave up 3 bases and V 4 bases, and 3 bases lay outside the gene matches. The CDR3 regions of TCR beta were amplified from RNA transcripts. RT-PCR in the first round (using the HTBI primer set) targeted the TCR CDR3. A single record per CDR3 protein comes from TCRdb applying MiXCR to the multiplex PCR reads. The table has 330,000 or so distinct CDR3 sequences, 15% to 20% seen once. Study results and limitations: Among clonotypes expanded in thyroid above 0.001, most were also found in blood.

This clonotype has a count of ten or more. Its specificity is not known. Each ophthalmopathy patient scored at least 3 on the Clinical Activity Score and at least 4 on NOSPECS grade, with duration under 3 months. Uncontrolled infection, other autoimmune disease, pregnancy or lactation disqualified patients from enrolment. Fresh peripheral blood, less than 11 ml of it, supplied the PBMCs. The clonotype was recovered from a woman aged 40 to 50 with Graves' ophthalmopathy. The sample taken for sequencing was blood. V and J are TRBV6-1 and TRBJ2-7, with 10 bases aligning to TRBD2. CDR3 in DNA: TGTGCCAGCAGTGGCGGACTAGCGGTCTACGAGCAGTACTTC. It specifies CASSGGLAVYEQYF.